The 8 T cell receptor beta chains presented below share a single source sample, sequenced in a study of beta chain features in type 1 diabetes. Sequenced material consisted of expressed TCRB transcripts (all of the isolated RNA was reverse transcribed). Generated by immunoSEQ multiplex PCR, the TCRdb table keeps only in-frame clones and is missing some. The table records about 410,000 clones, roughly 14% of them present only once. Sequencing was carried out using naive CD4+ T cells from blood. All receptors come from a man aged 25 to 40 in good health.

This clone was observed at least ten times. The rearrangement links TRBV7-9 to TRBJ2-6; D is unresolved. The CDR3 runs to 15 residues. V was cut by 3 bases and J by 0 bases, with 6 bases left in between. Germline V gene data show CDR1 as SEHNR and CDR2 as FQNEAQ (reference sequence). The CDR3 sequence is CASSFGSSGANVLTF. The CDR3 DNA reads TGTGCCAGCAGCTTCGGGTCCTCTGGGGCCAACGTCCTGACTTTC.

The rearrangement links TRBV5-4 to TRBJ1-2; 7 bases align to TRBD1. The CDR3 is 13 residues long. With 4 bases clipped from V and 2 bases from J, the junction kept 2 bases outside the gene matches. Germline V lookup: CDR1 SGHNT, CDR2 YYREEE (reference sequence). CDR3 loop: CASSPTGNYGYTF. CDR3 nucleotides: TGTGCCAGCAGCCCGACAGGGAACTATGGCTACACCTTC.

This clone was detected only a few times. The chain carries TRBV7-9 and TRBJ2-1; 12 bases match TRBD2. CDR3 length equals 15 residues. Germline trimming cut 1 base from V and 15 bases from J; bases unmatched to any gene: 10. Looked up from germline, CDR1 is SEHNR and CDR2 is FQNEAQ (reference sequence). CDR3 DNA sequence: TGTGCCAGCAGCTTAGTCGGGACTAGCGGGTTCAAAGGGTTCTTC. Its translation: CASSLVGTSGFKGFF.

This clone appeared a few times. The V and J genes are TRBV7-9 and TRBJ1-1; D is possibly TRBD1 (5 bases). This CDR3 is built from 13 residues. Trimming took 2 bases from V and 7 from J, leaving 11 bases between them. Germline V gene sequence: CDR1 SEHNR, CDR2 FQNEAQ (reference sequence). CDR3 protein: CASSLSGRGEAFF. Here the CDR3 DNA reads TGTGCCAGCAGCTTATCAGGGCGGGGTGAAGCTTTCTTT.

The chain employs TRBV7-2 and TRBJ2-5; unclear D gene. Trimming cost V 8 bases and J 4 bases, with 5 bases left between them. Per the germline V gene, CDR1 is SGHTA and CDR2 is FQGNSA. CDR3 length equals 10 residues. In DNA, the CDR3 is TGTGCCAGCGGAAGAGAGACCCAGTACTTC. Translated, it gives CASGRETQYF.

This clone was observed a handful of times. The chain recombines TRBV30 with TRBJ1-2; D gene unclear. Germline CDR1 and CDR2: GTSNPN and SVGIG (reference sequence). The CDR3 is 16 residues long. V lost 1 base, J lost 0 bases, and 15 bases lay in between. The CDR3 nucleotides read TGTGCCTGGAGTGGCCAATTATGGGGAGCTAACTATGGCTACACCTTC. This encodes CAWSGQLWGANYGYTF.

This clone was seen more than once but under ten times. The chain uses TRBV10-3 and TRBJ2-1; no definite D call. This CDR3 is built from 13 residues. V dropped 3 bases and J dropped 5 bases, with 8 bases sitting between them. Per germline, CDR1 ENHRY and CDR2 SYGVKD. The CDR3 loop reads CAISDPKNNEQFF. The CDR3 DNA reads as TGTGCCATCAGTGACCCCAAAAACAATGAGCAGTTCTTC.

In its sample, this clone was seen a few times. The CDR3 here is CASSRSGLYNSPLHF. In nucleotides, the CDR3 is TGTGCCAGCAGTAGATCCGGGCTTTATAATTCACCCCTCCACTTT. The chain employs TRBV27 and TRBJ1-6, with D uncertain. V lost 5 bases, J lost 4 bases, and 12 bases lay in between. The CDR3 consists of 15 residues. The germline V gene encodes CDR1 MNHEY and CDR2 SMNVEV (reference sequence).